This TCR beta chain was observed in a study of T cell clonotyping in hematopoietic cell transplantation. This CDR3 contains 15 residues. CDR1 is MDHEN and CDR2 is SYDVKM in the germline V gene. V was clipped by 4 bases and J by 1 base; unmatched bases: 4. TCRdb's table, derived via immunoSEQ multiplex PCR, lists solely in-frame clones and lacks some. This table has roughly 37,000 clones, 75% to 90% appearing once. Findings of the study overall: After transplant, recipient diversity fell while pathologically expanded clonotypes grew through day 180.

The table lists this clone with a count of one. Its antigen is still unknown. The receptor was isolated from a woman aged 35 to 49 in good health. Some clones in this sample may be carry-over from other donors' samples. The chain is built from TRBV28 and TRBJ1-5; 7 bases are shared with TRBD1. The material sequenced was peripheral blood mononuclear cells. The chain's CDR3 is CASSSGQRSNQPQHF. The CDR3 DNA follows: TGTGCCAGCAGTTCGGGACAGAGGAGCAATCAGCCCCAGCATTTT.